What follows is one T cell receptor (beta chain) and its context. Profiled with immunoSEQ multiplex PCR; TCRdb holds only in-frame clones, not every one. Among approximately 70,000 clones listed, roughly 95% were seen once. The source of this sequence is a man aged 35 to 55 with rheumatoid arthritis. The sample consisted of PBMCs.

The CDR3 reads CASSGLAGASGEQYF. CDR3 in DNA: TGTGCCAGCAGCGGGCTAGCGGGGGCCTCGGGGGAGCAGTACTTC. The J gene is TRBJ2-7, the V gene TRBV5-4, with 10 bases that match TRBD2. This CDR3 is built from 15 residues. The V segment lost 4 bases and the J segment 7 bases; nucleotides outside the gene matches: 11. Germline V gene data show CDR1 as SGHNT and CDR2 as YYREEE (reference sequence).